This T cell receptor (beta chain) was identified during a study of T cells after yellow fever vaccination. Overall study findings and caveats: When the response was secondary, it was weaker but reached its peak faster, day 5 versus 15.

This CDR3 spans 12 amino acids. V dropped 3 bases and J dropped 0 bases, with 1 base sitting between them. Germline lookup yields CDR1 SNHLY and CDR2 FYNNEI. It was through 5'RACE template switching that TCR cDNA was made, with a universal primer site and UMIs added. TCRdb redid the calling of the 5' RACE reads with MiXCR, one entry per CDR3 protein. The sample has approximately 120,000 distinct CDR3 sequences, over 8% seen once. Many counts were recorded for this clonotype. Its antigen remains unidentified. The sample in question was CD8+ T cells sorted from PBMCs, obtained on the day of the yellow fever booster vaccination. The clonotype comes from a man aged 18-30 years who received the YFV17D yellow fever vaccine. V and J are TRBV2 and TRBJ2-3, with no clear D. The CDR3, as DNA: TGTGCCAGCAGTGACAGCACAGATACGCAGTATTTT. Protein sequence: CASSDSTDTQYF.